The 16 T cell receptor beta chains in this list originate from one sample, sequenced in a study of T cell responses to AZD1222 COVID-19 vaccine. Assay: immunoSEQ multiplex PCR; the TCRdb copy retains only in-frame clones and omits some. The data contain around 170,000 clones, roughly nine tenths of them singletons. The sample consisted of peripheral blood, taken on day 0 of AZD1222 vaccination. All receptors come from an adult in good health.

The chain couples TRBV7-3 to TRBJ2-2, with 7 nucleotides matching TRBD2. With 6 bases clipped from V and 4 bases from J, the junction kept 5 bases outside the gene matches. The germline CDR1 and CDR2 sequences are SGHTA and FQGTGA. This CDR3 has 14 residues. The CDR3 bases are TGTGCCAGCAGGGAACAGCGGGGCACCGGGGAGCTGTTTTTT. Translating gives CASREQRGTGELFF.

CDR3 DNA: TGCGCCAGCAGCCAACAGGGGGCATGGACAGATACGCAGTATTTT. Protein sequence: CASSQQGAWTDTQYF. The chain couples TRBV4-1 to TRBJ2-3; 8 bases agree with TRBD1. The trim removed 2 bases at V and 3 bases at J, leaving 4 bases unmatched. The CDR3 totals 15 residues. Germline V gene lookup returns CDR1 MGHRA and CDR2 YSYEKL.

This chain connects TRBV4-1 to TRBJ1-5, with D uncertain. Germline CDR1 MGHRA, CDR2 YSYEKL. The CDR3 covers 17 residues. Trimming removed 4 bases from V and 0 bases from J, with 16 bases in between. CDR3 in DNA: TGCGCCAGCAGCCGGCAGGCTGGAAGGTTTAGCAATCAGCCCCAGCATTTT. It translates to CASSRQAGRFSNQPQHF.

In this sample, this clone turned up once. The gene calls are TRBV10-3 and TRBJ1-5; D gene ambiguous. CDR3 length equals 16 residues. V was pared by 4 bases and J by 4 bases, with 17 bases between. Germline V gene lookup returns CDR1 ENHRY and CDR2 SYGVKD. The CDR3 region is CAISAFPDTPNQPQHF. The CDR3, as DNA: TGTGCCATCAGTGCATTCCCTGACACACCGAATCAGCCCCAGCATTTT.

The CDR3 here is CASSQARVGATYNEQFF. The CDR3 DNA follows: TGCGCCAGCAGCCAAGCTCGAGTTGGGGCAACCTACAATGAGCAGTTCTTC. This chain connects TRBV4-1 to TRBJ2-1; D may be TRBD1 (5 bases). The germline V and J ends were trimmed by 1 base and 2 bases, with 15 bases remaining between them. The CDR3 contains 17 residues. Germline CDR1 MGHRA, CDR2 YSYEKL.

The chain uses TRBV9 and TRBJ1-5; D is perhaps TRBD1 (6 bases). The V end lost 0 bases, the J end lost 4 bases, and 14 bases lay between the germline ends. CDR3 length equals 16 residues. The germline V gene has CDR1 SGDLS and CDR2 YYNGEE. The CDR3 sequence is CASSVDGSRGNQPQHF. The DNA for the CDR3 is TGTGCCAGCAGCGTAGATGGGTCGAGGGGGAATCAGCCCCAGCATTTT.

CDR3 DNA sequence: TGTGCCAGCAGTCTCCCACACAGCTCCAATGAAAAACTGTTTTTT. The encoded protein is CASSLPHSSNEKLFF. J is TRBJ1-4 and V is TRBV28; D call uncertain. The germline CDR1 and CDR2 sequences are MDHEN and SYDVKM. The CDR3 spans 15 residues. Between the trimmed V and J ends, which lost 5 bases and 5 bases, there was a span of 15 bases.

The CDR3 is CASSPWTSGGHLTNNEQFF. CDR3 DNA sequence: TGTGCCAGCAGCCCCTGGACTAGCGGGGGCCACCTGACCAACAATGAGCAGTTCTTC. The chain combines TRBV11-3 with TRBJ2-1; 13 bases are a match to TRBD2. The CDR3 length is 19 residues. Per the germline V gene, CDR1 is SGHNT and CDR2 is YENEEA. The junction had 15 bases not matched to a gene; V was cut back by 5 bases and J by 5 bases.

V usage is TRBV11-1 and J usage is TRBJ1-6; weak D call: TRBD1 (5 bases). V gave up 3 bases and J gave up 9 bases, with 18 bases separating them. This CDR3 spans 16 amino acids. Germline V lookup: CDR1 SGHAT, CDR2 FQDESV (reference sequence). CDR3 sequence (DNA): TGTGCCAGCAGCTTTGGCGGGGTACAGGCCCTTTCACCCCTCCACTTT. The encoded protein is CASSFGGVQALSPLHF.

The chain is built from TRBV7-8 and TRBJ1-2; no clear D gene. Trimming removed 5 bases from V and 3 bases from J, with 13 bases in between. CDR1 and CDR2 (germline): SGHVS, FQNEAQ. The CDR3 has 14 residues. The DNA for the CDR3 is TGTGCCAGCAGCCCTCCGGGGATGCACTATGGCTACACCTTC. The encoded protein is CASSPPGMHYGYTF.

The chain combines TRBV28 with TRBJ2-1; 9 bases line up with TRBD2. The germline CDR1 and CDR2 sequences are MDHEN and SYDVKM. The CDR3 loop spans 17 amino acids. Trimming cost V 6 bases and J 6 bases; bases outside gene matches: 15. The CDR3 here is CASRGIVGGGASNEQFF. As DNA, the CDR3 is TGTGCCAGCAGGGGTATAGTAGGCGGGGGGGCGTCCAATGAGCAGTTCTTC.

The V and J genes are TRBV2 and TRBJ1-1; 8 nucleotides match TRBD1. J gave up 7 bases and V 4 bases, and 8 bases lay outside the gene matches. Germline V gives CDR1 SNHLY, CDR2 FYNNEI. The CDR3 covers 14 residues. CDR3 DNA sequence: TGTGCCAGCAGTGCCCGGGACAGGCAGGGTGAAGCTTTCTTT. Its translation: CASSARDRQGEAFF.

This sequence joins TRBV6-5 and TRBJ1-6; D ambiguous. Trimming took off 2 bases at V and 11 bases at J, with 7 bases between the two ends. This CDR3 has 12 amino acids. CDR1 and CDR2 (germline): MNHEY, SVGAGI. This CDR3 reads CASSYTQAPLHF. The CDR3 region has the DNA TGTGCCAGCAGTTACACTCAGGCACCCCTCCACTTT.

The chain has TRBV5-1 and TRBJ2-1, with 7 bases lining up with TRBD1. Germline CDR1 is SGHRS and CDR2 is YFSETQ. With V trimmed by 2 bases and J by 11 bases, 10 bases remained unmatched. The CDR3 extends over 14 amino acids. The CDR3 here is CASSLPGQTHKQFF. The CDR3 coding sequence is TGCGCCAGCAGCTTACCGGGACAGACTCATAAGCAGTTCTTC.

Only a few counts were recorded for this clone. V gene TRBV14 combines with J gene TRBJ1-1; 7 bases agree with TRBD1. Per the germline V gene, CDR1 is SGHDN and CDR2 is FVKESK. Trimming cost V 1 base and J 2 bases; bases outside gene matches: 7. This CDR3 comprises 16 residues. The CDR3 nucleotides are TGTGCCAGCAGCCAAGTGGGGCGACAGGGCAACACTGAAGCTTTCTTT. It yields the protein CASSQVGRQGNTEAFF. Complete variable domain (other parts from reference TRBV14 and TRBJ1-1): EAGVTQFPSHSVIEKGQTVTLRCDPISGHDNLYWYRRVMGKEIKFLLHFVKESKQDESGMPNNRFLAERTGGTYSTLKVQPAELEDSGVYFCASSQVGRQGNTEAFFGQGTRLTVV.

The chain has TRBV28 and TRBJ1-1, with 7 positions matching TRBD1. Trimming took 5 bases from V and 1 from J; bases not matched to a gene: 10. This CDR3 has 16 amino acids. Per germline, CDR1 MDHEN and CDR2 SYDVKM. The CDR3 DNA follows: TGTGCCAGCAGTCCCATGGGACAGCCAAAGAACACTGAAGCTTTCTTT. This sequence encodes CASSPMGQPKNTEAFF. The full variable domain, completed using reference TRBV28 and TRBJ1-1, is DVKVTQSSRYLVKRTGEKVFLECVQDMDHENMFWYRQDPGLGLRLIYFSYDVKMKEKGDIPEGYSVSREKKERFSLILESASTNQTSMYLCASSPMGQPKNTEAFFGQGTRLTVV.